These 6 T cell receptor beta chains were all obtained from the same sample, sequenced in a study of response to subunit inactivated influenza vaccine. TCRdb re-called the RT-PCR reads through MiXCR, storing one row per CDR3 protein. The sample has 170,000 or so distinct CDR3 sequences; 9.5% to 12% are singletons. Sample: CD8+ T cells sorted from PBMCs, taken about 24 months after vaccination. The receptors come from a man in his fifties or sixties who received an inactivated influenza vaccine.

In the case of this clonotype: A much larger clone lies one base from this, so it may be a read error. The chain is built from TRBV6-2 or TRBV6-3 and TRBJ1-1, with a tentative D call TRBD1 (6 bases). CDR3 length equals 17 residues. V lost 7 bases to trimming and J lost 0 bases, with 21 bases between them. CDR1 and CDR2 from the germline V gene are MNHEY and SVGEGT. The CDR3 region has the DNA TGTGCCAGCACTAGTTACAGGGTGCCTTCTATGAACACTGAAGCTTTCTTT. Protein: CASTSYRVPSMNTEAFF.

This chain connects TRBV28 to TRBJ2-1; a possible D gene is TRBD2 (5 bases). There are 16 residues in the CDR3. Trimming shortened V by 8 bases and J by 0 bases, and 17 bases separated the two germline ends. Germline assignment: CDR1 MDHEN and CDR2 SYDVKM. The DNA of the CDR3 is TGTGCCAGCCCTCCGGCGGGCCATAGCTCCTACAATGAGCAGTTCTTC. Encoded protein: CASPPAGHSSYNEQFF. Full variable domain (rest looked up from reference TRBV28 and TRBJ2-1): DVKVTQSSRYLVKRTGEKVFLECVQDMDHENMFWYRQDPGLGLRLIYFSYDVKMKEKGDIPEGYSVSREKKERFSLILESASTNQTSMYLCASPPAGHSSYNEQFFGPGTRLTVL.

This clonotype came up a few times. The rearrangement links TRBV7-6 to TRBJ2-1; D is possibly TRBD1 (5 bases). This CDR3 comprises 15 residues. Trimming left V 5 bases short and J 8 bases short, with 19 bases between. Germline V gene lookup returns CDR1 SGHVS and CDR2 FNYEAQ. This CDR3 is CASSTIEGQGYEQFF. Here the CDR3 DNA reads TGTGCCAGCAGCACGATAGAAGGGCAGGGCTATGAGCAGTTCTTC.

This clonotype occurred a few times. The rearrangement joins TRBV7-9 to TRBJ2-3, with TRBD2 matching 7 bases. V was pared by 5 bases and J by 5 bases, with 16 bases of the junction left unmatched. Germline-derived CDR1 and CDR2 are SEHNR and FQNEAQ (reference sequence). This CDR3 spans 17 amino acids. The CDR3 DNA sequence: TGTGCCAGCAGCCACAGACTAGCCGGGACCCGGCAAGATACGCAGTATTTT. The encoded protein is CASSHRLAGTRQDTQYF.

At least ten counts were recorded for this clonotype. The chain joins TRBV6-2 or TRBV6-3 to TRBJ2-2; 8 bases agree with TRBD1. The CDR3 totals 14 residues. Germline loops: CDR1 MNHEY, CDR2 SVGEGT. With 1 base clipped from V and 6 bases from J, the junction kept 1 base outside the gene matches. The CDR3 here is CASSYWTGSGELFF. CDR3 sequence (DNA): TGTGCCAGCAGTTACTGGACAGGGTCCGGGGAGCTGTTTTTT.

This clonotype has at least ten counts. This rearrangement joins TRBV20-1 to TRBJ2-1, with 7 bases aligning to TRBD2. J lost 7 bases, V lost 0 bases, and 6 bases had no gene match. The CDR3 consists of 14 residues. The germline gives CDR1 DFQATT, CDR2 SNEGSKA (reference sequence). CDR3 protein: CSARDDLAENEQFF. CDR3 DNA sequence: TGCAGTGCTAGAGATGATCTAGCGGAGAATGAGCAGTTCTTC.